Following are 30 T cell receptor beta chains from one sample sequenced in a study of cytomegalovirus exposure and HLA in healthy donors. Use of 60 Vbeta and 13 Jbeta primers characterized the PCR. Profiling relied on immunoSEQ multiplex PCR, and the TCRdb table lists in-frame clones only, not all of them. Among roughly 160,000 clones, about 76% were seen once, and the ten largest hold under 7%. Specimen: PBMCs. The receptors derive from a woman under 30 in good health and CMV-seropositive.

This sequence joins TRBV7-3 and TRBJ2-3, with 8 bases aligning to TRBD2. Germline lookup yields CDR1 SGHTA and CDR2 FQGTGA. V dropped 2 bases and J dropped 5; count of bases not matched to a gene: 6. This CDR3 comprises 15 residues. The CDR3 reads CASSLSSGGIDTQYF. CDR3 nucleotides: TGTGCCAGCAGCTTATCTTCGGGAGGGATAGATACGCAGTATTTT.

This chain uses TRBV11-2 with TRBJ2-1, with TRBD1 matching 9 bases. CDR3 length: 16 residues. Per germline, CDR1 SGHAT and CDR2 FQNNGV. V was clipped by 5 bases and J by 8 bases; unmatched bases: 13. Written as DNA, the CDR3 is TGTGCCAGCAGCCAAACTCTGACAGGGGGGTGGGATGAGCAGTTCTTC. This translates into CASSQTLTGGWDEQFF.

This chain links TRBV6-6 with TRBJ2-7, with D possibly being TRBD1 (6 bases). Trimming shortened V by 8 bases and J by 0 bases, and 8 bases separated the two germline ends. This CDR3 spans 12 amino acids. Per germline, CDR1 MNHNY and CDR2 SVGAGI (reference sequence). CDR3 region: CASGGSSYEQYF. CDR3 coding DNA: TGTGCCAGCGGGGGCAGCTCCTACGAGCAGTACTTC.

The J gene is TRBJ2-7, the V gene TRBV15; TRBD1 agrees at 7 bases. V lost 6 bases to trimming and J lost 0 bases; unmatched junction nucleotides: 2. This CDR3 spans 13 amino acids. Germline V CDR1 and CDR2: LNHNV, YYDKDF (reference sequence). For the CDR3, the DNA is TGTGCCACCAGGGACAGGTACTCCTACGAGCAGTACTTC. Protein: CATRDRYSYEQYF.

The chain is built from TRBV5-1 and TRBJ1-1, with 8 bases that match TRBD1. This CDR3 has 14 residues. V lost 5 bases, J lost 4 bases, and 7 bases stayed unmatched. Germline-derived CDR1 and CDR2 are SGHRS and YFSETQ. CDR3: CASSDRGGLTEAFF. The CDR3 coding sequence is TGCGCCAGCAGTGACAGGGGTGGGCTCACTGAAGCTTTCTTT.

V usage is TRBV27 and J usage is TRBJ1-6; no clear D. CDR3 length: 17 amino acids. Germline assignment: CDR1 MNHEY and CDR2 SMNVEV (reference sequence). V lost 3 bases and J 6 bases, leaving 18 bases between the germline ends. CDR3 bases: TGTGCCAGCAGTTTTGGAGGAACAGCTGCCACTAATTCACCCCTCCACTTT. This translates into CASSFGGTAATNSPLHF.

This clone was recorded a few times. The chain combines TRBV9 with TRBJ1-2; 9 bases match TRBD1. The CDR3 contains 12 residues. CDR1 is SGDLS, CDR2 YYNGEE, per germline. With V trimmed by 3 bases and J by 7 bases, 1 base remained unmatched. This CDR3 is CASSGDRAGYTF. For the CDR3, the DNA is TGTGCCAGCAGCGGGGACAGGGCTGGCTACACCTTC.

The J gene is TRBJ1-1, the V gene TRBV5-6; weak D call: TRBD1 (5 bases). From germline, CDR1 is SGHDT and CDR2 YYEEEE. Trimming took off 4 bases at V and 6 bases at J, with 13 bases between the two ends. CDR3 length equals 13 residues. The CDR3 protein is CASSPKGFPEAFF. The CDR3 bases are TGTGCCAGCAGCCCGAAGGGGTTTCCTGAAGCTTTCTTT.

The rearrangement uses TRBV7-2 and TRBJ1-1; the D gene is possibly TRBD1 (6 bases). This CDR3 is built from 15 residues. V dropped 1 base and J dropped 4 bases, with 13 bases sitting between them. Per the germline V gene, CDR1 is SGHTA and CDR2 is FQGNSA. This chain's CDR3 is CASSLGGGRGTEAFF. The DNA of the CDR3 is TGTGCCAGCAGCTTAGGCGGGGGCAGGGGCACTGAAGCTTTCTTT. The full variable domain, its missing parts supplied by reference TRBV7-2 and TRBJ1-1, is GAGVSQSPSNKVTEKGKDVELRCDPISGHTALYWYRQSLGQGLEFLIYFQGNSAPDKSGLPSDRFSAERTGGSVSTLTIQRTQQEDSAVYLCASSLGGGRGTEAFFGQGTRLTVV.

The chain uses TRBV19 and TRBJ2-5; 10 nucleotides line up with TRBD2. The germline gives CDR1 LNHDA, CDR2 SQIVND (reference sequence). This CDR3 spans 14 amino acids. V shed 0 bases and J 10 bases; nucleotides not matched to a gene: 5. In DNA, the CDR3 is TGTGCCAGTAGTATAGACCAGCGGGGGGGCCACCAGTACTTC. It is translated as CASSIDQRGGHQYF.

The J gene is TRBJ2-1, the V gene TRBV25-1; 8 positions match TRBD2. V was clipped by 2 bases and J by 8 bases; unmatched bases: 11. CDR3 length equals 16 residues. CDR1 is MGHDK, CDR2 SYGVNS, per germline. The CDR3 DNA sequence: TGTGCCAGCAGTGAAAAAGGCGGGGGGATTAGCGATGAGCAGTTCTTC. This sequence encodes CASSEKGGGISDEQFF.

The chain recombines TRBV30 with TRBJ1-1, with D possibly matching TRBD1 (6 bases). V lost 4 bases to trimming and J lost 1 base, with 10 bases between them. Looked up from germline, CDR1 is GTSNPN and CDR2 is SVGIG (reference sequence). The CDR3 sequence is 13 residues long. The CDR3 region is CAWMYRANTEAFF. CDR3 DNA sequence: TGTGCCTGGATGTACAGGGCGAACACTGAAGCTTTCTTT.

V gene TRBV6-1 combines with J gene TRBJ1-5; D not certain. The ends were cut back, 2 bases at V and 5 bases at J, with 7 bases in the middle. The CDR3 runs 13 residues. Looked up from germline, CDR1 is MNHNS and CDR2 is SASEGT. CDR3 loop: CASSENRDQPQHF. CDR3 nucleotides: TGTGCCAGCAGTGAAAACCGGGATCAGCCCCAGCATTTT.

This rearrangement joins TRBV4-2 to TRBJ1-5; 10 positions agree with TRBD1. J lost 2 bases, V lost 4 bases, and 2 bases had no gene match. Germline CDR1 is LGHNA and CDR2 is YNFKEQ. This CDR3 has 15 residues. The CDR3 reads CASSRTGGGNQPQHF. The CDR3 DNA reads TGTGCCAGCAGCCGGACAGGGGGTGGCAATCAGCCCCAGCATTTT.

This chain connects TRBV7-2 to TRBJ2-2, with 8 bases matching TRBD1. The length of the CDR3 is 16 residues. Germline V gives CDR1 SGHTA, CDR2 FQGNSA. Losses at the gene ends were 6 bases for V and 2 bases for J; bases not matched to a gene: 8. The CDR3 reads CASRPPGQVNTGELFF. In nucleotides, the CDR3 is TGTGCCAGCAGACCCCCGGGACAGGTCAACACCGGGGAGCTGTTTTTT. The full variable domain, with the rest looked up from reference TRBV7-2 and TRBJ2-2, is GAGVSQSPSNKVTEKGKDVELRCDPISGHTALYWYRQSLGQGLEFLIYFQGNSAPDKSGLPSDRFSAERTGGSVSTLTIQRTQQEDSAVYLCASRPPGQVNTGELFFGEGSRLTVL.

The genes are TRBV7-8 and TRBJ2-3, with 13 nucleotides matching TRBD2. The V segment lost 5 bases and the J segment 6 bases; nucleotides outside the gene matches: 8. CDR1 is SGHVS, CDR2 FQNEAQ, per germline. The CDR3 is 16 residues long. The CDR3 sequence: CASSRLAGGSMDTQYF. In DNA, the CDR3 is TGTGCCAGCAGCCGACTAGCGGGGGGTTCCATGGATACGCAGTATTTT. The complete variable domain, with remaining parts taken from reference TRBV7-8 and TRBJ2-3, reads GAGVSQSPRYKVAKRGQDVALRCDPISGHVSLFWYQQALGQGPEFLTYFQNEAQLDKSGLPSDRFFAERPEGSVSTLKIQRTQQEDSAVYLCASSRLAGGSMDTQYFGPGTRLTVL.

The chain uses TRBV6-9 and TRBJ2-2, with 8 bases fitting TRBD2. V trimming: 6 bases; J trimming: 4 bases; junction bases outside the gene matches: 10. Germline values: CDR1 MNHGY, CDR2 SVAAGI. The CDR3 sequence is 16 residues long. The DNA of the CDR3 is TGTGCCAGCAGCAACGACGGGGGGGCGGTCACCGGGGAGCTGTTTTTT. Translating it yields CASSNDGGAVTGELFF.

This clone was seen a handful of times. The chain links TRBV18 to TRBJ1-4; 9 nucleotides line up with TRBD1. V gave up 4 bases and J gave up 10 bases; unmatched junction bases: 10. Germline V gives CDR1 KGHSH, CDR2 LQKENI. The CDR3 loop spans 15 amino acids. The CDR3 reads CASSQTGGRGTKLFF. CDR3 nucleotide sequence: TGTGCCAGCTCACAAACAGGGGGCCGGGGCACAAAACTGTTTTTT.

The rearrangement uses TRBV11-2 and TRBJ1-5; no clear D. The CDR3 runs 16 residues. Deletions cut 3 bases from V and 5 bases from J, with 17 bases between. Germline values: CDR1 SGHAT, CDR2 FQNNGV. The chain's CDR3 is CASSFFRRETYQPQHF. The CDR3 coding sequence is TGTGCCAGCAGCTTTTTTCGACGGGAGACGTATCAGCCCCAGCATTTT.

The gene calls are TRBV7-2 and TRBJ2-1; 10 nucleotides agree with TRBD1. Germline values: CDR1 SGHTA, CDR2 FQGNSA. Unmatched junction bases numbered 8, after V lost 5 bases and J lost 1 base. This CDR3 is 17 amino acids long. The CDR3 bases are TGTGCCAGCAGCCGTGGACAGGGGGGAGGGTCCTACAATGAGCAGTTCTTC. Its protein is CASSRGQGGGSYNEQFF. The complete variable domain, with remaining parts taken from reference TRBV7-2 and TRBJ2-1, reads GAGVSQSPSNKVTEKGKDVELRCDPISGHTALYWYRQSLGQGLEFLIYFQGNSAPDKSGLPSDRFSAERTGGSVSTLTIQRTQQEDSAVYLCASSRGQGGGSYNEQFFGPGTRLTVL.

This clone appeared a single time. J is TRBJ2-5 and V is TRBV19; 9 bases line up with TRBD1. The ends lost 2 bases at V and 5 bases at J; junction bases unmatched: 6. The germline V gene has CDR1 LNHDA and CDR2 SQIVND (reference sequence). CDR3 size: 15 residues. CDR3 amino acids: CASSIWTGDGETQYF. The CDR3 DNA is TGTGCCAGTAGTATATGGACAGGGGACGGTGAGACCCAGTACTTC.

The chain combines TRBV6-1 with TRBJ2-1, with a tentative D call TRBD2 (5 bases). Germline V gene data show CDR1 as MNHNS and CDR2 as SASEGT. The CDR3 runs 13 residues. With 7 bases removed from V and 6 bases from J, the gap between germline ends came to 13 bases. In DNA form, the CDR3 reads TGTGCCAGCACGAGGGAAAGAGGCAATGAGCAGTTCTTC. It specifies CASTRERGNEQFF.

The chain combines TRBV28 with TRBJ2-7, with a tentative D call TRBD2 (6 bases). The CDR3 runs to 14 residues. V was pared by 5 bases and J by 7 bases, with 18 bases between. Germline CDR1 MDHEN, CDR2 SYDVKM. The CDR3 DNA sequence: TGTGCCAGCAGTCCCTTTAGCGGCCCAAGGGAGCAGTACTTC. Translation: CASSPFSGPREQYF.

This clone has just a few counts. This chain uses TRBV30 with TRBJ1-4; D gene ambiguous. CDR1 GTSNPN and CDR2 SVGIG come from the germline V gene (reference sequence). Trimming removed 0 bases from V and 8 bases from J, with 10 bases in between. This CDR3 is 13 amino acids long. The CDR3 spells CAWSVIASEKLFF. CDR3 nucleotide sequence: TGTGCCTGGAGTGTAATAGCCAGCGAAAAACTGTTTTTT.

This clone was detected a few times. The chain combines TRBV6-5 with TRBJ1-2; 10 nucleotides align to TRBD1. Germline assignment: CDR1 MNHEY and CDR2 SVGAGI. J was trimmed by 2 bases and V by 4 bases; bases with no gene match: 7. The CDR3 is 16 amino acids. The CDR3 reads CASSSARTGGNYGYTF. The CDR3 DNA sequence: TGTGCCAGCAGTTCAGCCCGGACAGGGGGGAACTATGGCTACACCTTC.

CDR3 sequence: CASSLVAGADTQYF. CDR3 nucleotides: TGTGCCAGCAGCTTGGTGGCAGGGGCAGATACGCAGTATTTT. The chain employs TRBV5-4 and TRBJ2-3; D is perhaps TRBD1 (6 bases). Trimming pared 0 bases from V and 4 bases from J, leaving 9 bases between. This CDR3 is built from 14 residues. CDR1 is SGHNT and CDR2 is YYREEE in the germline V gene (reference sequence). Variable domain in full (rest from reference TRBV5-4 and TRBJ2-3): ETGVTQSPTHLIKTRGQQVTLRCSSQSGHNTVSWYQQALGQGPQFIFQYYREEENGRGNFPPRFSGLQFPNYSSELNVNALELDDSALYLCASSLVAGADTQYFGPGTRLTVL.

V gene TRBV4-3 combines with J gene TRBJ2-3, with D possibly TRBD2 on 6 matching bases. From germline, CDR1 is LGHNA and CDR2 YSLEER. The ends were cut back, 0 bases at V and 2 bases at J, with 9 bases in the middle. There are 15 residues in the CDR3. This CDR3 reads CASSQEEGLTDTQYF. CDR3 nucleotide sequence: TGCGCCAGCAGCCAAGAGGAGGGCCTCACAGATACGCAGTATTTT.

This clone was observed a handful of times. V gene TRBV5-4 combines with J gene TRBJ1-2; D is undetermined. CDR3 size: 12 residues. V was trimmed by 4 bases and J by 5 bases, leaving 9 bases between them. Germline V gene sequence: CDR1 SGHNT, CDR2 YYREEE (reference sequence). The chain's CDR3 is CASSVDSYGYTF. The DNA of the CDR3 is TGTGCCAGCAGCGTCGACTCTTATGGCTACACCTTC.

The table lists this clone with a few counts. V usage is TRBV5-1 and J usage is TRBJ2-3, with 7 bases matching TRBD2. The J segment lost 1 base and the V segment lost 3 bases, leaving 5 bases of the junction unmatched. The germline V gene encodes CDR1 SGHRS and CDR2 YFSETQ. The CDR3 has 15 amino acids. CDR3 amino acids: CASSSSTSGTDTQYF. DNA of the CDR3: TGCGCCAGCAGCTCCTCTACTAGCGGCACAGATACGCAGTATTTT.

The chain has TRBV11-3 and TRBJ2-2; 8 nucleotides agree with TRBD2. V lost 3 bases and J lost 5; bases outside the gene matches: 5. Germline CDR1 is SGHNT and CDR2 is YENEEA. The CDR3 runs to 15 residues. The CDR3 protein is CASSLLAGLTGELFF. CDR3 nucleotide sequence: TGTGCCAGCAGCTTGCTAGCGGGTCTAACCGGGGAGCTGTTTTTT.